The rows below give T cell receptor beta chains drawn from one sample of a study of cytomegalovirus exposure and HLA in healthy donors. Clones were sequenced by immunoSEQ multiplex PCR, and TCRdb holds only the in-frame ones, with some missing. The repertoire holds 150,000 to 200,000 clones, with roughly four fifths as singletons. Sequencing was carried out using PBMCs. These receptors came from a man in his late teens or twenties in good health and CMV-seronegative. The CDR3 runs from the conserved cysteine through the conserved F or W. Each record gives: V gene, CDR3 protein.

TRBV5-1 | CASSSYQGVVSYNEQFF
TRBV2 | CASSEPRASGREETQYF
TRBV5-1 | CASSLALSGTARNSPLHF
TRBV6-4 | CASSLGTGGSPLHF
TRBV28 | CASSLGRAYEQYF
TRBV10-2 | CASHPVSGGGVDTQYF
TRBV7-3 | CASSLRGGGVYGYTF
TRBV4-1 | CASSLVRGGGYTF
TRBV12-5 | CASGLVPANIEQYF
TRBV7-2 | CASSESLGLNHNEQFF
TRBV10-3 | CAISEVGRGYEQYF
TRBV10-3 | CASTVSASGLSYNEQFF
TRBV4-1 | CASSPGTGETYEQYF
TRBV4-1 | CASSQDGTGGAEPQHF
TRBV6-1 | CASSEDFGGGWTQYF
TRBV5-6 | CASSARDRTGNTIYF
TRBV18 | CASSRMQGIQPQHF
TRBV25-1 | CASRGTGVDYGYTF
TRBV7-2 | CASSTSREIKTEAFF
TRBV4-1 | CASSQERGEGYGYTF
TRBV7-9 | CASSLAGTRFTDTQYF
TRBV28 | CASSFMSPRSYEQYF
TRBV2 | CASSGGQGSYNEQFF
TRBV6-1 | CASKVDSDSEAFF
TRBV5-1 | CASSSTGLAGTDTQYF
TRBV6-1 | CASTEGGVVAFF
TRBV9 | CASATSGGSDTQYF
TRBV4-2 | CASSQGARGVQETQYF
TRBV15 | CATSRGSGLGYEQYF